The entry below describes one T cell receptor (beta chain). Antigen: not known. TCR beta CDR3 regions were amplified from RNA. The study used the HTBI primer set for a first-round RT-PCR of the TCR CDR3. TCRdb independently ran MiXCR on the multiplex PCR reads; one entry per CDR3 protein. The sample carries approximately 720,000 distinct CDR3 sequences, 15% to 20% recorded once. Trimming left V 2 bases short and J 3 bases short, with 10 bases between. The CDR3 extends over 14 amino acids. Germline CDR1 is SEHNR and CDR2 is FQNEAQ (reference sequence). This specimen comes from a study of T cells in Graves' hyperthyroidism and ophthalmopathy. Study findings and constraints: Most clonotypes expanded in the thyroid (above 0.001) were also present in blood.

Exclusions: uncontrolled infection, other autoimmune disease, pregnancy, lactation. Cells are PBMCs isolated from approximately 9.2 ml of fresh blood. The chain joins TRBV7-9 to TRBJ1-1, with D unclear. The clonotype comes from a woman aged 45-60 years with Graves' hyperthyroidism that later progressed to Graves' ophthalmopathy. Source material: blood. The CDR3 protein is CASSLSGSYTEAFF. Here the CDR3 DNA reads TGTGCCAGCAGCTTAAGTGGTAGCTACACTGAAGCTTTCTTT.